The clone carrying this TCR beta chain was found once. Its antigen is currently unknown. Generated by immunoSEQ multiplex PCR, the TCRdb table keeps only in-frame clones and is missing some. The table includes approximately 2,000 clones, 74% detected once. This record belongs to a study of immune characteristics of hereditary and idiopathic chronic pancreatitis. Study-level results: Both chronic pancreatitis groups had higher TCRbeta diversity and lower clonality than controls.

The CDR3 spans 14 residues. Germline V gene sequence: CDR1 MDHEN, CDR2 SYDVKM. V lost 2 bases and J 1 base, leaving 8 bases between the germline ends. The pancreas tissue came from patients undergoing total pancreatectomy with islet autotransplantation. The chain recombines TRBV28 with TRBJ1-1; weak D call: TRBD1 (5 bases). The clonotype originates from a human donor with chronic pancreatitis. The sample was pancreas tissue with hereditary chronic pancreatitis. The CDR3 protein is CASSLRQGNTEAFF. The CDR3 bases are TGTGCCAGCAGTTTACGTCAGGGGAACACTGAAGCTTTCTTT.